Included here is one T cell receptor beta chain sequence, with context. Its antigen remains unidentified. The data originate from a study of regulatory T cells in long-lasting Graves disease. General study findings and limits: Between persistent patients, roughly 2,600 public clonotypes were shared, exceeding the 950 to 1,000 shared between new patients.

The CDR3 spans 15 residues. V was trimmed by 5 bases and J by 3 bases, leaving 20 bases between them. In germline, CDR1 is DFQATT, CDR2 SNEGSKA (reference sequence). Noted time point: newly diagnosed GD, antithyroid drugs for less than 3 months. PBMCs provided the RNA from which the TCR library was made. Arm-PCR of CDR3 regions and iRepertoire HTBI primers were the basis on which TCR beta libraries were built. One entry per CDR3 protein results from TCRdb running MiXCR on the multiplex PCR reads. The table records about 450,000 distinct CDR3 sequences, 14% of them present only once. These same records also appear under a second study, on T cells in Graves' hyperthyroidism and ophthalmopathy.

The sequencing used peripheral blood mononuclear cells (PBMCs), collected at new diagnosis, from a patient treated with antithyroid drugs. This sequence joins TRBV20-1 and TRBJ2-7; no reliable D call. The TCR comes from a woman aged 45-59 years with Graves disease. For the CDR3, the DNA is TGCAGTGCTGAGAATATGGGCTCTGGGGACTACGAGCAGTACTTC. The encoded protein is CSAENMGSGDYEQYF.